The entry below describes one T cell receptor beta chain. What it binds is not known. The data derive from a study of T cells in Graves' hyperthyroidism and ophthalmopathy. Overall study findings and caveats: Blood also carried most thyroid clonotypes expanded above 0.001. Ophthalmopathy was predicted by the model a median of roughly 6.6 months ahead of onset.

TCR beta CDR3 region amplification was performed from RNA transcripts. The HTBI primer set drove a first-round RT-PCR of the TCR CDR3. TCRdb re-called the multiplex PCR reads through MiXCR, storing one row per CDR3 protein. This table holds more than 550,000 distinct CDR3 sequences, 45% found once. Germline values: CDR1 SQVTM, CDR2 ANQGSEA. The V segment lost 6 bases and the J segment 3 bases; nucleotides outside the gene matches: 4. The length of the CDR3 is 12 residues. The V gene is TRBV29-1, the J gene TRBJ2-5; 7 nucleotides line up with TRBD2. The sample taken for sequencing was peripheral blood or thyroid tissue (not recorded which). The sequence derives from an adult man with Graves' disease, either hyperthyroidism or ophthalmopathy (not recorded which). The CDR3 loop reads CSVRGREETQYF. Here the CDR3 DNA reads TGCAGCGTCCGTGGGAGGGAAGAGACCCAGTACTTC.